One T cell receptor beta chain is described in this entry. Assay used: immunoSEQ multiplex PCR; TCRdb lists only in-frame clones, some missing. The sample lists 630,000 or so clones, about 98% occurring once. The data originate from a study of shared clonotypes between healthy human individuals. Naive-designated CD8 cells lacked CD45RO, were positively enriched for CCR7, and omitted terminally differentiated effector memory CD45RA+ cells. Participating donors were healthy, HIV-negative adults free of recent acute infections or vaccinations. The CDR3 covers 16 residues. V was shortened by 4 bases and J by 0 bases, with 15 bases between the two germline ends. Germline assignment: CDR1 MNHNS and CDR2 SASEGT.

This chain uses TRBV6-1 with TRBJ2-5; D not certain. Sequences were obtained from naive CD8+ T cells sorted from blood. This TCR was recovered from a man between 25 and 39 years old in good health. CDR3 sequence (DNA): TGTGCCAGCAGTGGGACGAACTTCCTGTACCAAGAGACCCAGTACTTC. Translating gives CASSGTNFLYQETQYF.